The 20 T cell receptor beta chains reported below all come from one sample, sequenced in a study of blood T cell repertoires in COVID-19. Profiling relied on immunoSEQ multiplex PCR, and the TCRdb table lists in-frame clones only, not all of them. Of more than 80,000 clones in the sample, 90% were seen once. Material: peripheral blood. The receptor set was obtained from a human donor with active COVID-19. The donor label of this sample is uncertain.

The genes are TRBV6-5 and TRBJ1-5, with 9 positions matching TRBD1. Germline CDR1 and CDR2: MNHEY and SVGAGI. V shed 6 bases and J 5 bases; nucleotides not matched to a gene: 5. There are 14 residues in the CDR3. Here the CDR3 reads CASSRTGGDQPQHF. The CDR3 bases are TGTGCCAGCAGCCGAACAGGGGGCGATCAGCCCCAGCATTTT.

The chain recombines TRBV4-2 with TRBJ1-1, with 7 nucleotides matching TRBD1. Germline assignment: CDR1 LGHNA and CDR2 YNFKEQ. The CDR3 totals 17 residues. V shed 3 bases, J shed 3 bases, and the junction held 13 bases outside the gene matches. The CDR3 DNA follows: TGTGCCAGCAGCCACGACAGGGAAGGGCTTCTCTACACTGAAGCTTTCTTT. Translated, it gives CASSHDREGLLYTEAFF.

The genes are TRBV4-3 and TRBJ2-1; 7 nucleotides agree with TRBD2. The CDR3 length is 15 residues. The V and J ends lost 5 bases and 5 bases, in that order; junction bases with no gene match: 9. Germline V CDR1 and CDR2: LGHNA, YSLEER. The CDR3 DNA follows: TGCGCCAGCAGCGGACTAGTGCAGGGTCACAATGAGCAGTTCTTC. It encodes CASSGLVQGHNEQFF.

This chain uses TRBV24-1 with TRBJ2-2; 7 nucleotides match TRBD2. Per the germline V gene, CDR1 is KGHDR and CDR2 is SFDVKD. With 5 bases clipped from V and 1 base from J, the junction kept 6 bases outside the gene matches. This CDR3 spans 16 amino acids. CDR3 loop: CATSAGRGRNTGELFF. The CDR3 DNA reads as TGTGCCACCAGTGCGGGGAGGGGCAGGAACACCGGGGAGCTGTTTTTT.

The rearrangement uses TRBV19 and TRBJ1-4, with D possibly TRBD1 on 6 matching bases. CDR3 length: 15 amino acids. The germline V gene has CDR1 LNHDA and CDR2 SQIVND (reference sequence). V lost 6 bases to trimming and J lost 3 bases, with 14 bases between them. DNA of the CDR3: TGTGCCAGTAGCTCCACCGGGACACCTAATGAAAAACTGTTTTTT. This translates into CASSSTGTPNEKLFF.

This chain links TRBV19 with TRBJ1-1, with 9 bases fitting TRBD1. CDR1 is LNHDA and CDR2 is SQIVND in the germline V gene (reference sequence). CDR3 size: 14 residues. J gave up 3 bases and V 6 bases, and 5 bases lay outside the gene matches. CDR3 DNA: TGTGCCAGTAGGGCTAGGGACAGGGACACTGAAGCTTTCTTT. As protein: CASRARDRDTEAFF.

The rearrangement links TRBV30 to TRBJ1-1, with D tentatively TRBD1 (6 bases). CDR3 length equals 13 residues. Between the trimmed V and J ends, which lost 1 base and 10 bases, there was a span of 16 bases. The germline V gene has CDR1 GTSNPN and CDR2 SVGIG (reference sequence). Here the CDR3 reads CAWSEGQGRIAFF. The CDR3 coding sequence is TGTGCCTGGAGTGAGGGGCAGGGGCGGATAGCTTTCTTT.

The CDR3 bases are TGTGCCAGCAGCTCCAGGGGGGAAAAACTGTTTTTT. Protein sequence: CASSSRGEKLFF. V usage is TRBV3-1 (or the pseudogene TRBV3-2) and J usage is TRBJ1-4; the match to TRBD1 covers 7 bases. J gave up 8 bases and V 5 bases, and 2 bases lay outside the gene matches. This CDR3 region has 12 residues. Germline loops: CDR1 LGHDT, CDR2 YNNKEL (reference sequence).

The chain has TRBV19 and TRBJ1-6; 7 bases match TRBD1. The CDR3 sequence is 16 residues long. CDR1 and CDR2 (germline): LNHDA, SQIVND (reference sequence). J lost 3 bases, V lost 7 bases, and 9 bases had no gene match. The CDR3 spells CASKESGTDYNSPLHF. The CDR3, as DNA: TGTGCCAGTAAGGAATCCGGGACAGACTATAATTCACCCCTCCACTTT. Drawing the rest from reference TRBV19 and TRBJ1-6, the complete variable domain is DGGITQSPKYLFRKEGQNVTLSCEQNLNHDAMYWYRQDPGQGLRLIYYSQIVNDFQKGDIAEGYSVSREKKESFPLTVTSAQKNPTAFYLCASKESGTDYNSPLHFGNGTRLTVT.

DNA for the CDR3: TGTGCCAGCAGCGTAACAGGGAGCGCCTCCGGGGAGACCCAGTACTTC. This codes for CASSVTGSASGETQYF. The V gene is TRBV9, the J gene TRBJ2-5; D might be TRBD1 (6 bases). The CDR3 is 16 amino acids. V lost 1 base, J lost 5 bases, and 18 bases lay in between. Germline V CDR1 and CDR2: SGDLS, YYNGEE.

The genes are TRBV9 and TRBJ2-1, with 8 nucleotides matching TRBD2. After removal of 0 bases from V and 5 bases from J, the junction contained 4 bases not matched to a gene. Germline CDR1 SGDLS, CDR2 YYNGEE. The CDR3 contains 15 residues. The CDR3 is CASSVEGLGHNEQFF. The CDR3 nucleotides are TGTGCCAGCAGCGTAGAGGGACTAGGCCACAATGAGCAGTTCTTC.

The V and J genes are TRBV6-2 or TRBV6-3 and TRBJ2-4; TRBD1 is a possible D gene (6 bases). The germline gives CDR1 MNHEY, CDR2 SVGEGT. The length of the CDR3 is 15 residues. V was pared by 4 bases and J by 6 bases, with 16 bases between. CDR3 DNA sequence: TGTGCCAGCAGTTTAGATAACAGGGACCCAAACATTCAGTACTTC. It translates to CASSLDNRDPNIQYF.

V usage is TRBV6-2 or TRBV6-3 and J usage is TRBJ1-5, with unresolved D. The CDR3 is made up of 14 amino acids. Trimming removed 2 bases at V and 0 bases at J, with 5 bases between. Germline V gives CDR1 MNHEY, CDR2 SVGEGT. The CDR3 protein is CASSYVNSNQPQHF. The CDR3 DNA sequence: TGTGCCAGCAGTTACGTAAATAGCAATCAGCCCCAGCATTTT.

The V call is TRBV7-5, the J call TRBJ1-1; the table's D call TRBD1 went unverified against the DNA. TRBV7-5 is noted as a pseudogene. This CDR3 spans 18 amino acids. The CDR3 region is CVRSLVRTDLTMNTEAFF. The CDR3 DNA reads TGTGTCAGAAGCTTAGTAAGGACAGACCTGACTATGAACACTGAAGCTTTCTTT.

This chain uses TRBV2 with TRBJ2-5; TRBD1 is a possible D gene (6 bases). Germline V gene lookup returns CDR1 SNHLY and CDR2 FYNNEI. This CDR3 is 15 amino acids long. V lost 7 bases and J 5 bases, leaving 20 bases between the germline ends. The chain's CDR3 is CASTRNAGVRETQYF. In DNA, the CDR3 is TGTGCCAGCACTAGAAACGCAGGGGTTAGGGAGACCCAGTACTTC.

This rearrangement joins TRBV11-2 to TRBJ1-5; D is possibly TRBD1 (6 bases). The CDR3 runs 18 residues. Germline V CDR1 and CDR2: SGHAT, FQNNGV. V was clipped by 1 base and J by 2 bases, with 18 bases between them. As DNA, the CDR3 is TGTGCCAGCAGCTTAGCCCCTCTTACAGGGTTCGGCAATCAGCCCCAGCATTTT. The encoded protein is CASSLAPLTGFGNQPQHF.

This chain uses TRBV7-2 with TRBJ1-1, with a tentative D call TRBD1 (6 bases). Germline values: CDR1 SGHTA, CDR2 FQGNSA. Trimming removed 2 bases at V and 4 bases at J, with 8 bases between. The CDR3 contains 13 residues. CDR3 DNA sequence: TGTGCCAGCAGCTTACAGGGGAGCACTGAAGCTTTCTTT. This codes for CASSLQGSTEAFF.

The DNA of the CDR3 is TGTGCCAGCAGTTACTCCCCGACTAGCGGGGTCGGCGCAGATACGCAGTATTTT. This codes for CASSYSPTSGVGADTQYF. This chain connects TRBV6-2 or TRBV6-3 to TRBJ2-3, with 11 bases identical to TRBD2. The CDR3 loop spans 18 amino acids. The ends lost 0 bases at V and 4 bases at J; junction bases unmatched: 9. The germline CDR1 and CDR2 sequences are MNHEY and SVGEGT.

The rearrangement joins TRBV6-5 to TRBJ1-5; TRBD1 might be the D (5 bases). CDR1 and CDR2 (germline): MNHEY, SVGAGI. This CDR3 has 15 amino acids. V lost 0 bases and J 4 bases, leaving 10 bases between the germline ends. This CDR3 reads CASSYSVRGNQPQHF. The DNA of the CDR3 is TGTGCCAGCAGTTACTCGGTTCGGGGGAATCAGCCCCAGCATTTT.

In this sample, this clone turned up once. CDR3 sequence: CASSPPPDRGAGANVLTF. In DNA form, the CDR3 reads TGTGCCAGCAGTCCTCCACCTGACAGGGGGGCTGGGGCCAACGTCCTGACTTTC. This chain links TRBV6-6 with TRBJ2-6; TRBD1 agrees at 9 bases. Germline values: CDR1 MNHNY, CDR2 SVGAGI (reference sequence). The CDR3 extends over 18 amino acids. Trimming removed 5 bases from V and 2 bases from J; junction bases left unmatched: 10.